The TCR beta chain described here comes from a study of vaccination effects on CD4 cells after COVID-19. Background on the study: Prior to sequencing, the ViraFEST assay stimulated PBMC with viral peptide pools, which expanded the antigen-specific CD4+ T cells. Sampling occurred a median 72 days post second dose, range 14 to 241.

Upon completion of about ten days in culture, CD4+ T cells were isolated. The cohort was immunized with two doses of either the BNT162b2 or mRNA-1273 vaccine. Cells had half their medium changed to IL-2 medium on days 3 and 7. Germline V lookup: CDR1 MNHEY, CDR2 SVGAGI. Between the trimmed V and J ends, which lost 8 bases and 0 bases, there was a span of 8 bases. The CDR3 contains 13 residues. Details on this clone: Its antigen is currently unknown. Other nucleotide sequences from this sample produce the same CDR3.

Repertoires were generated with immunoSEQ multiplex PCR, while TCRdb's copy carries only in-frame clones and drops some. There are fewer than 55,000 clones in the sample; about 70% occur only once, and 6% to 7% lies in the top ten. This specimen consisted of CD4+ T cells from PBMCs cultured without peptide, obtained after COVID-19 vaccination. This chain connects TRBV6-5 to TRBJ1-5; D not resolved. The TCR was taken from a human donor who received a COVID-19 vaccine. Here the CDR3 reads CASSADSNQPQHF. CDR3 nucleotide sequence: TGTGCCAGCTCTGCGGATAGCAATCAGCCCCAGCATTTT.